These 2 T cell receptor beta chains were sequenced from one sample in a study of radiotherapy plus CTLA-4 blockade in lung cancer. The protocol was immunoSEQ multiplex PCR, while the TCRdb copy is restricted to in-frame clones and leaves out a portion. The sample holds just under 45,000 clones, 60% to 70% seen once. The source material was peripheral blood, sampled from a patient treated with radiotherapy plus ipilimumab. The receptors were gathered from a human donor with non-small cell lung cancer who had a partial response to radiotherapy plus ipilimumab.

The V gene is TRBV27, the J gene TRBJ1-2; 8 nucleotides agree with TRBD1. This CDR3 has 14 amino acids. Germline values: CDR1 MNHEY, CDR2 SMNVEV (reference sequence). Germline trimming cut 5 bases from V and 4 bases from J; bases unmatched to any gene: 6. This CDR3 reads CASSNLDRAYGYTF. CDR3 nucleotides: TGTGCCAGCAGTAACTTGGACAGGGCCTATGGCTACACCTTC.

The CDR3 DNA sequence: TGTGCCAGCAGCCTAAGGTGGGGAAGGGGTGGCTACACCTTC. It yields the protein CASSLRWGRGGYTF. This sequence joins TRBV5-8 and TRBJ1-2; tentatively, D is TRBD1 (5 bases). Germline CDR1 SGHTS, CDR2 YDEGEE. The CDR3 spans 14 residues. The V gene lost 4 bases and the J gene lost 7 bases, with 17 bases spanning the gap.